This T cell receptor beta chain was profiled in a study of response to subunit inactivated influenza vaccine (dated by TCRdb to the late 2010s). Background for the entire study: To follow how T cells responded to a trivalent subunit inactivated influenza vaccine, the researchers relied on deep quantitative profiling of the T cell receptor repertoire. Overall study results and their limits: The authors suggested that each seasonal influenza vaccination may recruit only a limited number of new T cells.

This clonotype showed up just a few times. No cognate antigen has been identified for it. The sample holds no much larger clone one base away, and base qualities are not on file. The library was made by RT-PCR. TCRdb records Illumina HiSeq 2500 as the sequencer. The public sequencing data were trimmed at Q25 with fastp and processed into clonotypes with MiXCR by TCRdb, which kept only in-frame beta chains. Every entry covers one CDR3 protein and lists the most common genes and DNA from its rows. The sample profile shows under 800,000 distinct CDR3 sequences; over 11% of them were found once. Roughly 6.4% of the sample goes to the ten largest clones. The sequenced sample was PBMCs from blood, obtained less than 15 days before vaccination. The TCR comes from a man aged 50-60 years who received an inactivated influenza vaccine. Donor details come from another sample of the same person, matched by shared clones.

The CDR3 sequence is CAWSVEGHQPQHF. The DNA sequence reads TGTGCCTGGAGTGTAGAGGGGCATCAGCCCCAGCATTTT. This receptor chain uses TRBV30 and TRBJ1-5; the D gene is perhaps TRBD1, on 5 matching bases. Deletion took 0 bases off V and 5 bases off J, with a span of 8 bases between the germline ends. The germline V gene (reference sequence) supplies CDR1 GTSNPN and CDR2 SVGIG. Spanning cysteine to phenylalanine, the CDR3 consists of 13 amino acids. Just CDR3 DNA is preserved here, 39 bases in frame from base 1.